The rows below give T cell receptor beta chains drawn from one sample of a study of glioma-infiltrating T cells. TCRdb called the multiplex PCR reads again in MiXCR, with one record for every CDR3 protein. The sample carries more than 300,000 distinct CDR3 sequences, roughly 41% recorded once. Material: glioma tissue, nonneoplastic brain tissue, or PBMCs (not recorded which). These receptors were obtained from a human donor with low-grade glioma or glioblastoma, undergoing nonglioma brain surgery, or in good health (not recorded which). Each CDR3 is given with its conserved first and last residue. The order of the fields is J gene, D gene, V gene, clone size, CDR3 protein, CDR3 DNA. The D gene is left open where the match is weak. For some rows the clone size is stated as once, few or many, or as a class when expanded; others skip it.

TRBJ2-7,-,TRBV4-1,-,CASSRVVSQGHPYEQYF,TGCGCCAGCAGCCGTGTCGTATCCCAGGGACACCCCTACGAGCAGTACTTC
TRBJ2-1,-,TRBV6-2/TRBV6-3,few,CATSDPPYNEQFF,TGTGCCACCAGTGATCCCCCATACAATGAGCAGTTCTTC
TRBJ1-1,TRBD1,TRBV20-1,many,CSATNPGTDTEAFF,TGCAGTGCTACTAACCCCGGGACAGACACTGAAGCTTTCTTT
TRBJ2-1,-,TRBV28,few,CASSTWGPEQFF,TGTGCCAGCAGTACCTGGGGCCCTGAGCAGTTCTTC
TRBJ2-7,-,TRBV27,-,CASSFRQHSEQYF,TGTGCCAGCAGTTTCCGCCAACATAGCGAGCAGTACTTC
TRBJ2-2,-,TRBV4-1,-,CASSQGVPSDPGELFF,TGCGCCAGCAGCCAAGGGGTTCCTAGCGACCCCGGGGAGCTGTTTTTT
TRBJ1-5,-,TRBV20-1,few,CSARGRLRGNQPQHF,TGCAGTGCTAGAGGGAGGCTCAGGGGCAATCAGCCCCAGCATTTT
TRBJ1-2,-,TRBV20-1,-,CSARKSANYGYTF,TGCAGTGCTAGAAAGTCCGCTAACTATGGCTACACCTTC
TRBJ1-2,TRBD1,TRBV7-6,-,CASSLNSGTGVGYTF,TGTGCCAGCAGCTTAAACTCCGGGACAGGGGTGGGCTACACCTTC
TRBJ2-7,TRBD2,TRBV4-3,-,CASSQDFASGSGQYF,TGCGCCAGCAGCCAAGATTTTGCTAGCGGGAGCGGGCAGTACTTC
TRBJ2-1,-,TRBV20-1,-,CSASRDPEQFF,TGCAGTGCTAGCCGGGACCCTGAGCAGTTCTTC
TRBJ2-6,-,TRBV27,-,CASSLASGVTGANVLTF,TGTGCCAGCAGTTTAGCCTCGGGGGTAACTGGGGCCAACGTCCTGACTTTC
TRBJ2-1,TRBD1,TRBV27,few,CASSSPGQGAYEQFF,TGTGCCAGCAGTTCCCCTGGACAGGGGGCCTATGAGCAGTTCTTC
TRBJ1-1,-,TRBV7-2,few,CASSLVGGRETEAFF,TGTGCCAGCAGCTTAGTGGGGGGGCGAGAAACTGAAGCTTTCTTT
TRBJ2-7,-,TRBV20-1,-,CSASLNYEQYF,TGCAGTGCCTCCCTGAACTACGAGCAGTACTTC
TRBJ1-2,TRBD1,TRBV27,many,CASSSTTGVYGYTF,TGTGCCAGCAGTTCGACCACAGGGGTCTATGGCTACACCTTC
TRBJ2-2,-,TRBV7-9,-,CASSFYRVGELFF,TGTGCCAGCAGCTTCTACAGGGTAGGGGAGCTGTTTTTT
TRBJ2-5,TRBD2,TRBV7-9,-,CASSGTSADTQYF,TGTGCCAGCAGCGGGACTAGCGCTGATACCCAGTACTTC
TRBJ2-5,-,TRBV7-2,-,CASTQAETQYF,TGTGCCAGCACCCAGGCGGAGACCCAGTACTTC
TRBJ1-5,-,TRBV19,-,CASSRGQSSNQPQHF,TGTGCCAGTAGTCGAGGACAGAGTAGCAATCAGCCCCAGCATTTT
TRBJ2-3,-,TRBV28,few,CASSSQGPEGTDTQYF,TGTGCCAGCAGTTCACAGGGACCTGAGGGTACAGATACGCAGTATTTT
TRBJ1-2,-,TRBV28,-,CASRDTRGYGYTF,TGTGCCAGCAGGGATACACGGGGCTATGGCTACACCTTC
TRBJ1-5,TRBD1,TRBV7-2,-,CASSSGTGLVPQHF,TGTGCCAGCAGCTCAGGGACAGGGCTAGTTCCCCAGCATTTT
TRBJ2-7,-,TRBV12-3/TRBV12-4,few,CASNSPGAPYEQYF,TGTGCCAGCAATTCCCCCGGGGCTCCCTACGAGCAGTACTTC
TRBJ1-1,-,TRBV20-1,few,CSASSPGRGTEAFF,TGCAGTGCTTCGTCTCCGGGCAGGGGCACTGAAGCTTTCTTT
TRBJ2-2,-,TRBV7-2,few,CASSSAFPGTLANTGELFF,TGTGCCAGCAGCTCAGCATTTCCCGGGACACTCGCGAACACCGGGGAGCTGTTTTTT
TRBJ2-3,-,TRBV10-3,-,CAISEGTGGRTDTQYF,TGTGCCATCAGTGAGGGGACGGGCGGACGCACAGATACGCAGTATTTT
TRBJ1-2,TRBD1,TRBV20-1,many,CSARAGGYGYTF,TGCAGTGCTAGGGCAGGGGGCTATGGCTACACCTTC
TRBJ2-1,TRBD2,TRBV7-3,few,CASSPIAGAGNEQFF,TGTGCCAGCAGCCCCATAGCGGGAGCTGGTAATGAGCAGTTCTTC
TRBJ2-2,-,TRBV20-1,-,CSARPGRNTGELFF,TGCAGTGCTAGACCGGGACGCAACACCGGGGAGCTGTTTTTT
TRBJ1-2,TRBD1,TRBV4-2,few,CASSQERETGGSIYGYTF,TGTGCCAGCAGCCAAGAGAGGGAGACAGGGGGCTCTATCTATGGCTACACCTTC
TRBJ2-1,-,TRBV6-5,-,CASRKVSSSYNEQFF,TGTGCCAGCAGAAAGGTGAGCAGCTCCTACAATGAGCAGTTCTTC
TRBJ2-1,-,TRBV27,many,CASSLSGVSYNEQFF,TGTGCCAGCAGTTTATCGGGGGTCTCCTACAATGAGCAGTTCTTC
TRBJ2-7,TRBD1,TRBV20-1,-,CSASPEQYRDRAVYEQYF,TGCAGTGCTAGCCCCGAACAATACCGGGACAGAGCTGTTTACGAGCAGTACTTC
TRBJ2-7,-,TRBV27,many,CASSLAGARPEQYF,TGTGCCAGCAGCCTAGCCGGGGCGCGCCCCGAGCAGTACTTC
TRBJ2-1,-,TRBV10-3,-,CAIARAPGEQFF,TGTGCCATCGCTAGGGCCCCAGGGGAGCAGTTCTTC
TRBJ2-7,-,TRBV6-2/TRBV6-3,many,CASRSPGLHEQYF,TGTGCCAGCAGATCACCAGGGTTACACGAGCAGTACTTC
TRBJ2-3,-,TRBV7-2,-,CASSLGFGKVDTQYF,TGTGCCAGCAGCTTAGGGTTTGGGAAAGTAGATACGCAGTATTTT
TRBJ2-3,TRBD2,TRBV4-3,-,CASSLELGLAGSTDTQYF,TGCGCCAGCAGCCTAGAGTTGGGACTAGCGGGTAGCACAGATACGCAGTATTTT
TRBJ2-1,-,TRBV9,-,CASSAWDFSYNEQFF,TGTGCCAGCAGCGCATGGGACTTCTCCTACAATGAGCAGTTCTTC
TRBJ2-7,-,TRBV4-1,-,CASSQDWTHSYEQYF,TGCGCCAGCAGCCAAGATTGGACACATTCCTACGAGCAGTACTTC
TRBJ2-3,TRBD2,TRBV19,-,CASSTGTSGSDTQYF,TGTGCCAGTAGTACTGGGACTAGCGGGTCAGATACGCAGTATTTT
TRBJ2-7,-,TRBV6-1,many,CASRPQGTSYEQYF,TGTGCCAGCAGACCACAGGGAACCTCCTACGAGCAGTACTTC
TRBJ2-1,-,TRBV6-5,many,CASSYSGHYNEQFF,TGTGCCAGCAGTTACTCTGGGCATTACAATGAGCAGTTCTTC
TRBJ2-7,-,TRBV20-1,few,CSASRREQYF,TGCAGTGCTAGTCGGCGCGAGCAGTACTTC
TRBJ2-1,-,TRBV19,few,CASSPGTAYEQFF,TGTGCCAGTAGTCCGGGGACCGCCTATGAGCAGTTCTTC
TRBJ2-7,-,TRBV29-1,-,CSVEGFDSYEQYF,TGCAGCGTTGAAGGCTTTGACTCCTACGAGCAGTACTTC
TRBJ1-2,TRBD1,TRBV7-3,-,CASSLEGQSYGYTF,TGTGCCAGCAGCTTAGAGGGACAGTCCTATGGCTACACCTTC
TRBJ2-7,-,TRBV7-2,-,CASSLDRAGTYEQYF,TGTGCCAGCAGCTTAGATCGCGCAGGGACCTACGAGCAGTACTTC